The rows below give T cell receptor beta chains drawn from one sample of a study of T cells after yellow fever vaccination. MiXCR, applied by TCRdb to the 5' RACE reads, yields one record per CDR3 protein. The sample holds 300,000 to 350,000 distinct CDR3 sequences, roughly 4% seen once. This material consisted of PBMCs, taken 5 days after the yellow fever booster vaccination. Receptor source: a man aged 18-30 years who received the YFV17D yellow fever vaccine. Both conserved end residues are part of each CDR3. Fields, in order: clone size, D gene, V gene, J gene, CDR3 protein, CDR3 DNA. The D gene is left open where the match is weak. Clone sizes are given selectively: once, few, many, or a class where the clone is expanded.

>-|-|TRBV4-2|TRBJ2-5
CASSQDHGRGETQYF
TGTGCCAGCAGCCAAGATCATGGTAGGGGAGAGACCCAGTACTTC
>few|-|TRBV12-3/TRBV12-4|TRBJ1-1
CASRTGPPSTEAFF
TGTGCCAGCAGGACGGGACCGCCGAGCACTGAAGCTTTCTTT
>few|-|TRBV10-1|TRBJ1-1
CASSSDTNTEAFF
TGCGCCAGCAGTTCGGACACTAACACTGAAGCTTTCTTT
>many|TRBD1|TRBV7-7|TRBJ2-3
CASSLQGAPTDTQYF
TGTGCTAGCAGCCTACAGGGGGCCCCCACAGATACGCAGTATTTT
>few|TRBD1|TRBV12-3/TRBV12-4|TRBJ1-5
CASGQGVNSNQPQHF
TGTGCCAGCGGGCAGGGGGTAAATAGCAATCAGCCCCAGCATTTT
>few|-|TRBV20-1|TRBJ1-1
CSASEIPAEAFF
TGCAGTGCTAGTGAAATCCCCGCAGAAGCTTTCTTT
>-|-|TRBV2|TRBJ2-5
CASSGEKTQYF
TGTGCCAGTTCGGGGGAGAAGACCCAGTACTTC
>-|-|TRBV12-3/TRBV12-4|TRBJ2-3
CASSFRIRLTDTQYF
TGTGCCAGCAGTTTCCGGATAAGACTAACAGATACGCAGTATTTT
>many|TRBD2|TRBV5-1|TRBJ2-3
CASSLVVGGGSTDTQYF
TGCGCCAGCAGCTTGGTCGTCGGGGGGGGGAGCACAGATACGCAGTATTTT
>-|TRBD1|TRBV5-6|TRBJ1-6
CASRDSTGGRYNSPLHF
TGTGCCAGCAGGGATTCTACAGGGGGCCGGTATAATTCACCCCTCCACTTT
>few|TRBD2|TRBV5-1|TRBJ2-5
CASSILAGGETQYF
TGCGCCAGCAGCATACTAGCGGGGGGGGAGACCCAGTACTTC
>-|-|TRBV10-3|TRBJ2-1
CAIKQGNTDYEQFF
TGTGCCATCAAACAAGGGAATACGGACTATGAGCAGTTCTTC
>-|TRBD1|TRBV5-1|TRBJ1-6
CASSAKQGLRPPLHF
TGCGCCAGCAGCGCAAAACAGGGGTTAAGGCCACCCCTCCACTTT
>-|-|TRBV6-2/TRBV6-3|TRBJ1-1
CASSSSWGNTEAFF
TGTGCCAGCAGTTCTTCTTGGGGGAACACTGAAGCTTTCTTT
>many|TRBD2|TRBV6-2/TRBV6-3|TRBJ2-6
CASGLAGANVLTF
TGTGCCAGTGGACTAGCTGGGGCCAACGTCCTGACTTTC
>many|-|TRBV4-3|TRBJ1-1
CASSYYNRDHTEAFF
TGCGCCAGCAGCTACTATAACAGGGACCACACTGAAGCTTTCTTT
>few|-|TRBV5-1|TRBJ1-1
CASSTLAVGTEAFF
TGCGCCAGCAGCACTTTGGCGGTGGGCACTGAAGCTTTCTTT
>-|-|TRBV12-3/TRBV12-4|TRBJ2-2
CASSGHPGELFF
TGTGCCAGCAGCGGACACCCCGGGGAGCTGTTTTTT
>-|-|TRBV10-3|TRBJ2-6
CAISVTSGANVLTF
TGTGCCATCAGCGTAACCTCTGGGGCCAACGTCCTGACTTTC
>few|TRBD1|TRBV5-6|TRBJ1-5
CASSAGTGGLQPQHF
TGTGCCAGCAGCGCCGGGACAGGGGGCTTGCAGCCCCAGCATTTT
>-|TRBD2|TRBV24-1|TRBJ2-1
CATAGGTSGYNEQFF
TGTGCCACCGCGGGGGGGACTAGCGGATACAATGAGCAGTTCTTC
>-|-|TRBV28|TRBJ1-2
CASSSFRHTKMGGYTF
TGTGCCAGCAGTTCCTTCCGTCACACAAAAATGGGAGGCTACACCTTC
>many|TRBD2|TRBV7-6|TRBJ2-2
CASSLTLAGGRTGELFF
TGTGCCAGCAGCTTAACGTTGGCGGGGGGGCGCACCGGGGAGCTGTTTTTT
>few|-|TRBV10-3|TRBJ2-2
CATGDTGELFF
TGTGCCACGGGGGACACCGGGGAGCTGTTTTTT
>many|-|TRBV5-1|TRBJ1-5
CASSSGPTGNHQPQHF
TGCGCCAGCAGCTCCGGGCCGACAGGAAATCATCAGCCCCAGCATTTT
>few|-|TRBV7-8|TRBJ1-6
CASSLAMPDNSPLHF
TGTGCCAGCAGCTTAGCGATGCCAGATAATTCACCCCTCCACTTT
>few|-|TRBV5-1|TRBJ2-1
CASSSGNGGSYNEQFF
TGCGCCAGCAGCTCCGGAAACGGGGGCTCCTACAATGAGCAGTTCTTC
>many|-|TRBV7-2|TRBJ1-2
CASSLAGSGGYTF
TGTGCCAGCAGCTTAGCTGGATCAGGCGGCTACACCTTC
>many|-|TRBV12-3/TRBV12-4|TRBJ1-3
CASSLLQDSGNTIYF
TGTGCCAGCAGTTTACTTCAAGACTCTGGAAACACCATATATTTT
>few|-|TRBV2|TRBJ2-1
CASRSAASEEQFF
TGTGCCAGCAGGAGCGCAGCCTCGGAAGAGCAGTTCTTC
>once|-|TRBV30|TRBJ2-5
CAWSEMGAWGETQYF
TGTGCCTGGAGCGAGATGGGGGCCTGGGGGGAGACCCAGTACTTC
>many|TRBD2|TRBV14|TRBJ2-2
CASSQAGGSHTGELFF
TGTGCCAGCAGCCAAGCCGGCGGGAGCCACACCGGGGAGCTGTTTTTT
>few|-|TRBV5-6|TRBJ2-2
CASSSGHTGELFF
TGTGCCAGCAGCTCAGGACACACCGGGGAGCTGTTTTTT
>many|-|TRBV5-1|TRBJ1-2
CASSSSGTLYGYTF
TGCGCCAGCAGCTCCTCCGGGACCCTCTATGGCTACACCTTC
>-|-|TRBV6-6|TRBJ2-2
CASTRGRGTGELFF
TGTGCCAGCACCCGCGGACGGGGCACCGGGGAGCTGTTTTTT
>few|TRBD1|TRBV9|TRBJ2-5
CASSDAPGTGRETQYF
TGTGCCAGCAGCGATGCCCCCGGGACAGGGCGGGAGACCCAGTACTTC
>few|-|TRBV19|TRBJ2-1
CASSVRRGGNEQFF
TGTGCCAGTAGTGTGAGGAGGGGGGGAAATGAGCAGTTCTTC
>few|-|TRBV14|TRBJ1-1
CASSQDRSTEAFF
TGTGCCAGCAGCCAAGACAGGAGCACTGAAGCTTTCTTT
>few|TRBD1|TRBV7-9|TRBJ1-2
CASSVGGTGVYGYTF
TGTGCCAGCAGCGTCGGTGGGACAGGGGTTTATGGCTACACCTTC
>many|-|TRBV7-2|TRBJ2-3
CASSLALSRGRGDTQYF
TGTGCCAGCAGCTTAGCGCTCTCCCGGGGGCGAGGAGATACGCAGTATTTT
>many|-|TRBV5-1|TRBJ1-1
CASSSRTANTEAFF
TGCGCCAGCAGCTCACGGACAGCAAACACTGAAGCTTTCTTT
>few|TRBD1|TRBV19|TRBJ1-5
CASRSTGEGNQPQHF
TGTGCCAGTAGGTCGACAGGGGAAGGCAATCAGCCCCAGCATTTT
>-|-|TRBV6-1|TRBJ1-2
CASSLLGMEDYTF
TGTGCCAGCAGTCTACTGGGTATGGAAGACTACACCTTC
>many|-|TRBV7-2|TRBJ2-2
CASSFLFPGSAGELFF
TGTGCCAGCAGCTTTTTGTTCCCAGGTTCGGCCGGGGAGCTGTTTTTT
>-|-|TRBV20-1|TRBJ1-6
CSARDRAGENSPLHF
TGCAGTGCTAGAGATCGGGCAGGGGAGAATTCACCCCTCCACTTT
>-|TRBD1|TRBV5-4|TRBJ2-2
CASTLGTELNTGELFF
TGTGCCAGCACCCTCGGGACAGAACTCAACACCGGGGAGCTGTTTTTT
>-|TRBD2|TRBV10-3|TRBJ2-5
CAISELASGYQETQYF
TGTGCCATCAGTGAGTTGGCTAGCGGGTACCAAGAGACCCAGTACTTC
>-|-|TRBV10-2|TRBJ1-2
CASSDRVVYGYTF
TGCGCCAGCAGTGACAGAGTAGTCTATGGCTACACCTTC
>few|TRBD1|TRBV5-6|TRBJ1-2
CASSLGQGTPYGYTF
TGTGCCAGCAGCTTGGGACAGGGGACTCCTTATGGCTACACCTTC
>-|-|TRBV4-1|TRBJ2-1
CASSHKRGQGVGEQFF
TGCGCCAGCAGCCATAAGAGGGGCCAGGGTGTCGGGGAGCAGTTCTTC
>few|-|TRBV7-8|TRBJ2-7
CASSLGGTPFVEQYF
TGTGCCAGCAGCTTAGGGGGAACCCCCTTCGTCGAGCAGTACTTC
>many|-|TRBV12-3/TRBV12-4|TRBJ1-1
CASSFFRETEAFF
TGTGCCAGCAGTTTCTTCAGGGAGACTGAAGCTTTCTTT
>-|-|TRBV21-1|TRBJ1-3
CASSKEDSLFSGNTIYF
TGTGCCAGCAGCAAAGAAGACAGCTTGTTTTCTGGAAACACCATATATTTT
>many|-|TRBV5-1|TRBJ1-1
CASSLNGGSETEAFF
TGCGCCAGCAGCTTGAATGGGGGCTCAGAAACTGAAGCTTTCTTT
>many|-|TRBV5-1|TRBJ1-1
CASSFESDGYTEAFF
TGCGCCAGCAGCTTCGAGAGTGACGGCTACACTGAAGCTTTCTTT